This T cell receptor (beta chain) originates from a study of cytomegalovirus exposure and HLA in healthy donors listed by TCRdb under 2017. Turning to the overall study: A later analysis indicated that the roughly 130 validation repertoires were generated on the platform also employed for the roughly 720 repertoires of the first cohort. The study aimed to test whether signatures of past pathogen exposure could be identified by cataloging public T cell receptors. Along with the roughly 670-subject first cohort, a separate validation cohort of over a hundred different subjects was used. To predict cytomegalovirus infection status, the study combined high-throughput TCR immunosequencing, statistical association of individual TCRs with disease status, and machine learning. What the work shows at the level of the full study, not this receptor alone: Cytomegalovirus status was reported to be diagnosed by the classifier with high specificity and sensitivity in both the original and validation cohorts. Subsequent analysis determined that TCRs grouped into clusters in the first cohort also showed a tendency toward co-occurrence across the 120 or so validation repertoires, and approximately 94% of cluster scores exceeded 0. Across donors, most TCR sequences were observed very rarely, whereas some public TCRs were present in many individuals. In vitro tests confirmed that three of the cytomegalovirus-associated TCR beta chains recognize cytomegalovirus antigens. The authors suggested that the approach could potentially be generalized to other disease states and immunological phenotypes. The study gave a list of 150 to 200 TCR beta chains associated with cytomegalovirus. A later analysis had no HLA typing for the validation cohort, so co-occurrence there was scored across all 110 or so repertoires.

To prepare the library, the immunoSEQ multiplex PCR assay was applied. Turning to the authors' computational methods: To diagnose cytomegalovirus status from the catalog of TCR beta chain sequences, a statistical classification framework was built. This immuneACCESS table, as held by TCRdb, lists in-frame sequences with V and J called but not all clones. Of the missing ones, under half trace to an unresolved V gene in checked studies; the others have no known cause. From that table come the V and J calls and clone size; the DNA was used to work out D and trimming. In all, the sample holds around 190,000 clones, and more than 75% of those were seen once. Of the sample, roughly 1.5% falls within the top ten clones. The donors belonged to the validation cohort of over a hundred subjects, which was separate from the roughly 680-subject first cohort. Of note for this clone: Its antigen is unknown. Per-nucleotide qualities are absent, and no much larger clonotype sits a single base away.

The CDR1 and CDR2 encoded by the germline V gene (reference sequence) are GTSNPN and SVGIG. The CDR3 sequence holds 16 residues, the cysteine and phenylalanine included. The sequence is cut down to CDR3 DNA, 48 bases in frame from base 1. Here V drops 0 bases and J drops 8 bases, and the junction holds 8 bases not matched to any gene. This receptor was obtained from a woman aged 18-30 years in good health and CMV-seronegative. Source material: PBMCs. This chain joins TRBV30 to TRBJ1-6, with TRBD1 identical over 9 junction bases. This receptor has the CDR3 CAWSVGYRGQDSPLHF. The bases are TGTGCCTGGAGTGTTGGCTACAGGGGGCAAGATTCACCCCTCCACTTT. Extended through the reference TRBV30 and TRBJ1-6 proteins, this CDR3 yields the full variable domain: SQTIHQWPATLVQPVGSPLSLECTVEGTSNPNLYWYRQAAGRGLQLLFYSVGIGQISSEVPQNLSASRPQDRQFILSSKKLLLSDSGFYLCAWSVGYRGQDSPLHFGNGTRLTVT.